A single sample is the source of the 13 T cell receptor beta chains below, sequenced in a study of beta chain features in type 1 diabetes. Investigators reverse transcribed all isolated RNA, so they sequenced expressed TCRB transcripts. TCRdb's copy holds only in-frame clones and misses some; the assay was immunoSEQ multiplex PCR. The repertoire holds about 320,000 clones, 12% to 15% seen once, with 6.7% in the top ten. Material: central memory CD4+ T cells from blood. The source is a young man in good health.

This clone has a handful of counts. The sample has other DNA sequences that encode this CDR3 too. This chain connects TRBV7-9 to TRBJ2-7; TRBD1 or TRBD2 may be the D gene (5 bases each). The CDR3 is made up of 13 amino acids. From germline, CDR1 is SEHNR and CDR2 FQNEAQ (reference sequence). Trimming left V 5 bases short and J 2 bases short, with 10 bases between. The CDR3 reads CASSPRGPYEQYF. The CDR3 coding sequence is TGTGCCAGCAGCCCCCGGGGACCCTACGAGCAGTACTTC.

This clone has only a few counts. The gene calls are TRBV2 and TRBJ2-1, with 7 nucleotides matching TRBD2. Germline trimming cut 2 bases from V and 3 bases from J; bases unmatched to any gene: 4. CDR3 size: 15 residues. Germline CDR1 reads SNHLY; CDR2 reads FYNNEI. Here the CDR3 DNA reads TGTGCCAGCAGTGAACGCGGGAGTGGCTACAATGAGCAGTTCTTC. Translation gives CASSERGSGYNEQFF. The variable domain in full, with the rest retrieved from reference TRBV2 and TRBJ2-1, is EPEVTQTPSHQVTQMGQEVILRCVPISNHLYFYWYRQILGQKVEFLVSFYNNEISEKSEIFDDQFSVERPDGSNFTLKIRSTKLEDSAMYFCASSERGSGYNEQFFGPGTRLTVL.

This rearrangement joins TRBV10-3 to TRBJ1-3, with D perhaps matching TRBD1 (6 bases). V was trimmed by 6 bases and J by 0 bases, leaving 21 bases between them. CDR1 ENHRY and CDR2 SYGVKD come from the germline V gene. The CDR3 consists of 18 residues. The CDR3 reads CAISGKTGRSPSGNTIYF. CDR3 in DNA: TGTGCCATCAGCGGCAAGACAGGAAGGTCGCCCTCTGGAAACACCATATATTTT.

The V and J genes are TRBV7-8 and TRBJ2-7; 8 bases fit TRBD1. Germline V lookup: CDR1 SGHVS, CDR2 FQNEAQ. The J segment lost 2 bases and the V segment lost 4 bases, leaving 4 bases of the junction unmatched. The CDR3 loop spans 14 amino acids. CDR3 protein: CASSYGQGPYEQYF. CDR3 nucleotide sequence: TGTGCCAGCAGCTACGGACAGGGACCCTACGAGCAGTACTTC.

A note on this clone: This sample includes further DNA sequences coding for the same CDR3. The CDR3 bases are TGCAGTGCTAGGGGGGTCTACGAGCAGTACTTC. It is translated as CSARGVYEQYF. This rearrangement joins TRBV20-1 to TRBJ2-7; D might be TRBD1 or TRBD2, each matching 5 bases. CDR3 length: 11 residues. In germline, CDR1 is DFQATT, CDR2 SNEGSKA (reference sequence). V shed 3 bases and J shed 3 bases, with 6 bases lying between them.

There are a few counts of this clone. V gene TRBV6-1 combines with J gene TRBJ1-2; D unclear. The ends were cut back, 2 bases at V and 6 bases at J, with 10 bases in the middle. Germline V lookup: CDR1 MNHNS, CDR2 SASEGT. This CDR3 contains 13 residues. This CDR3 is CASSERPVHGYTF. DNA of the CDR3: TGTGCCAGCAGTGAAAGGCCAGTTCATGGCTACACCTTC.

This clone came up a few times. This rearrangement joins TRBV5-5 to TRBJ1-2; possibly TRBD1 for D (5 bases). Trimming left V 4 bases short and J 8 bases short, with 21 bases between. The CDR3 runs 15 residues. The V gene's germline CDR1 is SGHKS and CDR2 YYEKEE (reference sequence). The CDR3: CASSLTPRGRGGYTF. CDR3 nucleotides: TGTGCCAGCAGCCTTACGCCCCGGGGCAGAGGAGGCTACACCTTC.

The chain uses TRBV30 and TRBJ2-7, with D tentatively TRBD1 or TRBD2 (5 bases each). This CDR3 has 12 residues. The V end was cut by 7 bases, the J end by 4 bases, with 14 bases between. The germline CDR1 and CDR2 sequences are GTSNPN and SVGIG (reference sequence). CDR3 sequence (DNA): TGTGCCTCAACTAGGGACGGGTACGAGCAGTACGTC. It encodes CASTRDGYEQYV.

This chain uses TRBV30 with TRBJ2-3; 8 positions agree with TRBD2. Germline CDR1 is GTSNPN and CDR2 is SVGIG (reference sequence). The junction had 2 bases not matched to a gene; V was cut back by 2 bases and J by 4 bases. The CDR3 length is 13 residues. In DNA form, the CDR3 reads TGTGCCTGGAGTAGAGCGGGAGCAGATACGCAGTATTTT. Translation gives CAWSRAGADTQYF.

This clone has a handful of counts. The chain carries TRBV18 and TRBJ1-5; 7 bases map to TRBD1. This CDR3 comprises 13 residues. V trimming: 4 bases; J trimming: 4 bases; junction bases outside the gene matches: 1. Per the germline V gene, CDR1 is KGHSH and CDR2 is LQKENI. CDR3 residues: CASSQGANQPQHF. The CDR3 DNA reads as TGTGCCAGCTCACAGGGGGCGAATCAGCCCCAGCATTTT.

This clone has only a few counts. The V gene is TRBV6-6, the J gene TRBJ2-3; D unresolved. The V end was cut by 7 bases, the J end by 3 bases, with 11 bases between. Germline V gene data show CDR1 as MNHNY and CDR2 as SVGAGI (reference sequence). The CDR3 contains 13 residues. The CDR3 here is CASISPGTDTQYF. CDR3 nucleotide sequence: TGTGCCAGCATCTCACCCGGGACAGATACGCAGTATTTT.

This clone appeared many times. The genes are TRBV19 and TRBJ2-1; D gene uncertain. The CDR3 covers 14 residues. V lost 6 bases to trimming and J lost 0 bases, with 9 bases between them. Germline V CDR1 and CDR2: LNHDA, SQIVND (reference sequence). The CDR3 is CASRALGSYNEQFF. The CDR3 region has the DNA TGTGCCAGTAGGGCTCTAGGCTCCTACAATGAGCAGTTCTTC.

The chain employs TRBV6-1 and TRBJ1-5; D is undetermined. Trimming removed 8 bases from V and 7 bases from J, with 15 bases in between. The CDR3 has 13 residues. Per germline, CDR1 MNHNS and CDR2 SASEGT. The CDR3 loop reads CASGKVAGQPQHF. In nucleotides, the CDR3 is TGTGCCAGCGGGAAGGTGGCAGGACAGCCCCAGCATTTT.